This entry describes one T cell receptor beta chain. The source of the sample is a study of cytomegalovirus exposure and HLA in healthy donors. Donors came from a validation cohort of 90 to 150 subjects, distinct from the first 666-subject cohort. TCRdb keeps only in-frame clones here, not all; method: immunoSEQ multiplex PCR. The data contain 110,000 to 150,000 clones, 80% to 90% of them singletons. V shed 3 bases and J shed 7 bases, with 13 bases lying between them. The CDR3 has 13 amino acids. Germline lookup yields CDR1 MGHRA and CDR2 YSYEKL. Sequencing was carried out using PBMCs. The TCR was taken from a woman in her late teens or twenties in good health and CMV-seropositive. The chain is built from TRBV4-1 and TRBJ2-7; TRBD2 is a possible D gene (6 bases). In nucleotides, the CDR3 is TGCGCCAGCAGCCAGCCTGGAGGGAAAGAGCAGTACTTC. Encoded protein: CASSQPGGKEQYF.